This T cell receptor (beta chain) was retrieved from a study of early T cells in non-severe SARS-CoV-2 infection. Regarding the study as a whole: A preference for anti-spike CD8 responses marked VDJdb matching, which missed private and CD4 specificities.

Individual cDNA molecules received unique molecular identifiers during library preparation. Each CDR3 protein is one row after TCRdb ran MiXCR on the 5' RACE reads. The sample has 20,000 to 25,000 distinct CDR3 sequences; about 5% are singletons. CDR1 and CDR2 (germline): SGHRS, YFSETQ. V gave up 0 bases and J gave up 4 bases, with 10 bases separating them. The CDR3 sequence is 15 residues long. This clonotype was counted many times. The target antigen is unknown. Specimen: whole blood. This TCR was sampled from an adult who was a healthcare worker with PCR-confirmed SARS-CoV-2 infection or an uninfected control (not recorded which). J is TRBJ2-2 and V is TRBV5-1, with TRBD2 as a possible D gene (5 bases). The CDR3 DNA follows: TGCGCCAGCAGCTTGGCCCCGGGAAGCACCGGGGAGCTGTTTTTT. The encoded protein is CASSLAPGSTGELFF.